Below are 31 T cell receptor beta chains sequenced from a single sample in a study of T-cell memory formation after mild COVID-19. TCRdb independently ran MiXCR on the 5' RACE reads; one entry per CDR3 protein. The profile shows about 350,000 distinct CDR3 sequences, roughly 13% of them singletons. Sequencing was performed on PBMCs or a T cell subset sorted from them (not recorded which). All receptors come from a young man who had mild COVID-19 (a few samples of this study predate the infection). Cell type and time point are not known.

This rearrangement joins TRBV5-6 to TRBJ2-7; TRBD1 is a possible D gene (5 bases). V lost 2 bases and J 6 bases, leaving 12 bases between the germline ends. The CDR3 extends over 13 amino acids. Germline V gene data show CDR1 as SGHDT and CDR2 as YYEEEE. The CDR3 sequence is CASSLGAIGEQYV. DNA of the CDR3: TGTGCCAGCAGCTTAGGGGCTATTGGCGAGCAGTACGTC.

V gene TRBV7-2 combines with J gene TRBJ2-7, with D possibly matching TRBD1 (5 bases). From germline, CDR1 is SGHTA and CDR2 FQGNSA. V dropped 5 bases and J dropped 0 bases, with 14 bases sitting between them. The CDR3 sequence is 15 residues long. The CDR3 region has the DNA TGTGCCAGCAGCGACCTCAGGGTCCTCTCCTACGAGCAGTACTTC. It specifies CASSDLRVLSYEQYF.

This clonotype has a handful of counts. This chain links TRBV7-3 with TRBJ2-5; D perhaps matches TRBD2 (6 bases). V lost 5 bases to trimming and J lost 5 bases, with 18 bases between them. The CDR3 consists of 15 residues. Germline V CDR1 and CDR2: SGHTA, FQGTGA. The CDR3 sequence: CASSPGTQRSETQYF. In nucleotides, the CDR3 is TGTGCCAGCAGCCCCGGGACTCAGCGGTCGGAGACCCAGTACTTC.

This clonotype was counted between two and nine times. The chain joins TRBV7-3 to TRBJ2-2, with D possibly being TRBD1 or TRBD2 (5 bases each). This CDR3 has 15 amino acids. CDR1 and CDR2 from the germline V gene are SGHTA and FQGTGA. V lost 4 bases, J lost 0 bases, and 9 bases lay in between. CDR3 in DNA: TGTGCCAGCAGCTGGGGACCAACGAACACCGGGGAGCTGTTTTTT. Translating it yields CASSWGPTNTGELFF. The full variable domain, in which reference TRBV7-3 and TRBJ2-2 provide the parts outside the CDR3, is GAGVSQTPSNKVTEKGKYVELRCDPISGHTALYWYRQSLGQGPEFLIYFQGTGAADDSGLPNDRFFAVRPEGSVSTLKIQRTERGDSAVYLCASSWGPTNTGELFFGEGSRLTVL.

This clonotype was observed many times. The J gene is TRBJ2-1, the V gene TRBV7-2; D is perhaps TRBD2 (7 bases). CDR3 size: 15 residues. Germline CDR1 reads SGHTA; CDR2 reads FQGNSA. Deletions cut 2 bases from V and 5 bases from J, with 13 bases between. In DNA, the CDR3 is TGTGCCAGCAGCTTATCTAGGGGGGGTCACAATGAGCAGTTCTTC. Translated: CASSLSRGGHNEQFF.

The chain is built from TRBV7-2 and TRBJ2-5; no reliable D call. This CDR3 is 14 amino acids long. Germline V gene sequence: CDR1 SGHTA, CDR2 FQGNSA. Trimming removed 3 bases at V and 4 bases at J, with 12 bases between. CDR3: CASSFSGRSETQYF. CDR3 DNA: TGTGCCAGCAGCTTCAGTGGGCGTTCAGAGACCCAGTACTTC. Full variable domain (rest looked up from reference TRBV7-2 and TRBJ2-5): GAGVSQSPSNKVTEKGKDVELRCDPISGHTALYWYRQSLGQGLEFLIYFQGNSAPDKSGLPSDRFSAERTGGSVSTLTIQRTQQEDSAVYLCASSFSGRSETQYFGPGTRLLVL.

This chain links TRBV24-1 with TRBJ1-5; tentatively, D is TRBD1 (6 bases). V shed 1 base and J shed 5 bases, with 14 bases lying between them. The CDR3 consists of 16 residues. Germline loops: CDR1 KGHDR, CDR2 SFDVKD. The CDR3 region has the DNA TGTGCCACCAGTGATTTTGGCCAGGGGTTTGATCAGCCCCAGCATTTT. Translating gives CATSDFGQGFDQPQHF.

This clonotype was observed many times. This chain joins TRBV7-2 and TRBJ2-3; 8 nucleotides agree with TRBD2. Germline assignment: CDR1 SGHTA and CDR2 FQGNSA. The junction had 2 bases not matched to a gene; V was cut back by 5 bases and J by 4 bases. This CDR3 has 13 residues. The CDR3 region is CASSALAADTQYF. The CDR3 DNA is TGTGCCAGCAGCGCACTAGCGGCAGATACGCAGTATTTT.

The sample holds a few counts of this clonotype. The chain is built from TRBV7-9 and TRBJ2-1, with D possibly TRBD2 on 6 matching bases. The CDR3 is 14 residues long. Germline V gene sequence: CDR1 SEHNR, CDR2 FQNEAQ (reference sequence). V dropped 5 bases and J dropped 12 bases, with 20 bases sitting between them. The CDR3, as DNA: TGTGCCAGCAGCGGGGACTCCGGGTTAAGTCGGCAGTTCTTC. It encodes CASSGDSGLSRQFF. Full variable domain (remainder filled in from reference TRBV7-9 and TRBJ2-1): DTGVSQNPRHKITKRGQNVTFRCDPISEHNRLYWYRQTLGQGPEFLTYFQNEAQLEKSRLLSDRFSAERPKGSFSTLEIQRTEQGDSAMYLCASSGDSGLSRQFFGPGTRLTVL.

This clonotype was observed a handful of times. The chain joins TRBV5-1 to TRBJ2-7, with D unresolved. V lost 5 bases to trimming and J lost 0 bases, with 12 bases between them. CDR1 SGHRS and CDR2 YFSETQ come from the germline V gene. The CDR3 is made up of 14 amino acids. CDR3 loop: CASRVKPASYEQYV. Written as DNA, the CDR3 is TGCGCCAGCAGGGTCAAGCCGGCCTCCTACGAGCAGTACGTC.

The chain combines TRBV28 with TRBJ2-7; 11 bases are shared with TRBD1. V shed 7 bases and J 3 bases; nucleotides not matched to a gene: 5. The CDR3 consists of 14 residues. The germline V gene encodes CDR1 MDHEN and CDR2 SYDVKM. The CDR3 sequence: CASTPGTGGYEQYV. Written as DNA, the CDR3 is TGTGCCAGCACCCCGGGGACAGGGGGCTACGAGCAGTACGTC.

The rearrangement links TRBV5-1 to TRBJ2-7, with a possible D match to TRBD1 (5 bases). Germline V gene sequence: CDR1 SGHRS, CDR2 YFSETQ. The CDR3 runs 16 residues. The V gene lost 0 bases and the J gene lost 0 bases, with 13 bases spanning the gap. This chain's CDR3 is CASSLARDSRSYEQYF. The CDR3 region has the DNA TGCGCCAGCAGCTTGGCCCGTGACAGCCGCTCCTACGAGCAGTACTTC.

This clonotype has more than one count but fewer than ten. The rearrangement links TRBV11-2 to TRBJ2-2, with TRBD2 identical over 8 bases. V gave up 7 bases and J gave up 2 bases; unmatched junction bases: 9. This CDR3 contains 16 residues. Germline V gives CDR1 SGHAT, CDR2 FQNNGV. The CDR3 loop is CASTRLTSGNTGELFF. CDR3 DNA sequence: TGTGCCAGCACCCGACTCACTAGCGGTAACACCGGGGAGCTGTTTTTT.

The V call is TRBV6-6, the J call TRBJ2-2; tentative D call: TRBD2 (6 bases). The CDR3 is made up of 14 amino acids. CDR1 is MNHNY, CDR2 SVGAGI, per germline (reference sequence). With 6 bases removed from V and 4 bases from J, the gap between germline ends came to 12 bases. The DNA of the CDR3 is TGTGCCAGCAGCACGGGACTGCTCACCGGGGAGCTGTTTTTT. Translating gives CASSTGLLTGELFF.

There are many counts of this clonotype. V is TRBV5-1 and J is TRBJ2-1; 10 bases fit TRBD2. CDR3 length: 15 amino acids. With 4 bases clipped from V and 4 bases from J, the junction kept 5 bases outside the gene matches. Germline assignment: CDR1 SGHRS and CDR2 YFSETQ. CDR3 coding DNA: TGCGCCAGCAGCCAGACTAGCGGGCTTTACAATGAGCAGTTCTTC. Its protein product is CASSQTSGLYNEQFF.

This clonotype was observed many times. This chain joins TRBV20-1 and TRBJ2-3; 10 bases line up with TRBD2. With V trimmed by 5 bases and J by 5 bases, 10 bases remained unmatched. Germline CDR1 and CDR2: DFQATT and SNEGSKA (reference sequence). The CDR3 loop spans 15 amino acids. The CDR3 sequence is CSAADSGGAGDTQYF. In DNA, the CDR3 is TGCAGTGCTGCAGACAGCGGGGGGGCGGGAGATACGCAGTATTTT.

The chain couples TRBV20-1 to TRBJ1-1, with D hard to call. Trimming shortened V by 4 bases and J by 5 bases, and 5 bases separated the two germline ends. The CDR3 loop spans 10 amino acids. Germline V gene sequence: CDR1 DFQATT, CDR2 SNEGSKA (reference sequence). In nucleotides, the CDR3 is TGCAGTGCTACGGTAACTGAAGCTTTCTTT. It yields the protein CSATVTEAFF.

This clonotype showed up just a few times. The chain joins TRBV9 to TRBJ2-1; the match to TRBD2 covers 8 bases. CDR3 size: 14 residues. V lost 3 bases and J lost 2; bases outside the gene matches: 1. Germline CDR1 SGDLS, CDR2 YYNGEE. The CDR3 nucleotides are TGTGCCAGCAGCGCGGGACTAGCCTACAATGAGCAGTTCTTC. Translation: CASSAGLAYNEQFF.

This clonotype was seen a few times. The J gene is TRBJ2-3, the V gene TRBV27; D may be TRBD1 or TRBD2 (5 bases each). The CDR3 extends over 17 amino acids. CDR1 MNHEY and CDR2 SMNVEV come from the germline V gene (reference sequence). Trimming shortened V by 9 bases and J by 6 bases, and 28 bases separated the two germline ends. CDR3 sequence reads: CASRTWDVSSGTDTQYF. The CDR3 coding sequence is TGTGCCAGTCGCACATGGGACGTCAGTTCAGGAACGGATACGCAGTATTTT.

In its sample, this clonotype was seen a few times. The chain uses TRBV7-3 and TRBJ2-2; TRBD1 matches 9 bases. Germline CDR1 SGHTA, CDR2 FQGTGA. V gave up 5 bases and J gave up 4 bases; unmatched junction bases: 11. The CDR3 spans 17 residues. The CDR3 here is CASSRRPGTGFTGELFF. In nucleotides, the CDR3 is TGTGCCAGCAGCCGACGTCCCGGGACAGGGTTCACCGGGGAGCTGTTTTTT.

This clonotype was counted at least ten times. This rearrangement joins TRBV4-1 to TRBJ2-1; 7 positions match TRBD2. V lost 0 bases to trimming and J lost 6 bases; unmatched junction nucleotides: 8. The V gene's germline CDR1 is MGHRA and CDR2 YSYEKL. The CDR3 length is 16 residues. The DNA of the CDR3 is TGCGCCAGCAGCCAAGATCCAGCGGGGTGGGTCAATGAGCAGTTCTTC. This codes for CASSQDPAGWVNEQFF.

The gene calls are TRBV20-1 and TRBJ1-1, with 7 nucleotides matching TRBD1. This CDR3 has 14 residues. Per the germline V gene, CDR1 is DFQATT and CDR2 is SNEGSKA (reference sequence). With V trimmed by 6 bases and J by 4 bases, 11 bases remained unmatched. CDR3 nucleotides: TGCAGTGCCAGTGAGGGGGCGCTTTCCACTGAAGCTTTCTTT. Translating gives CSASEGALSTEAFF.

This sequence joins TRBV13 and TRBJ2-5; 14 positions match TRBD2. This CDR3 has 17 amino acids. The germline gives CDR1 PRHDT, CDR2 FYEKMQ (reference sequence). Unmatched junction bases numbered 3, after V lost 3 bases and J lost 0 bases. DNA for the CDR3: TGTGCCAGCAGCTTCCGACTAGCGGGGGGGAACCAAGAGACCCAGTACTTC. Protein sequence: CASSFRLAGGNQETQYF.

The chain recombines TRBV5-6 with TRBJ2-5, with 9 nucleotides matching TRBD1. The CDR3 has 12 amino acids. Unmatched junction bases numbered 7, after V lost 3 bases and J lost 13 bases. Germline V gene data show CDR1 as SGHDT and CDR2 as YYEEEE. The CDR3 loop is CASSWAGQGLYF. CDR3 DNA: TGTGCCAGCAGCTGGGCAGGACAGGGGTTGTACTTC.

This clonotype came up many times. The chain carries TRBV20-1 and TRBJ2-7; 10 bases are a match to TRBD1. The CDR3 spans 14 residues. Germline loops: CDR1 DFQATT, CDR2 SNEGSKA (reference sequence). J lost 5 bases, V lost 3 bases, and 7 bases had no gene match. The chain's CDR3 is CSASLGQGRNEQYF. For the CDR3, the DNA is TGCAGTGCTAGTTTGGGACAGGGGAGAAACGAGCAGTACTTC.

The rearrangement uses TRBV7-9 and TRBJ1-1; weak D call: TRBD1 (6 bases). Trimming shortened V by 9 bases and J by 4 bases, and 24 bases separated the two germline ends. The CDR3 extends over 16 amino acids. Germline CDR1 SEHNR, CDR2 FQNEAQ (reference sequence). Here the CDR3 reads CARSLPWTEGVTEAFF. CDR3 nucleotides: TGTGCCAGGAGCCTCCCTTGGACCGAGGGGGTCACTGAAGCTTTCTTT.

This clonotype showed up just a few times. The J gene is TRBJ2-7, the V gene TRBV29-1, with 9 positions matching TRBD1. CDR3 size: 13 residues. Trimming at V came to 7 bases and at J to 3 bases, leaving 7 bases not matched to a gene. The germline CDR1 and CDR2 sequences are SQVTM and ANQGSEA. The CDR3 bases are TGCAGCGCAATACCGGGACAGGGCTACGAGCAGTACTTC. Protein product: CSAIPGQGYEQYF.

The chain employs TRBV19 and TRBJ1-1; 12 nucleotides align to TRBD1. CDR3 length: 15 residues. V lost 5 bases to trimming and J lost 5 bases; unmatched junction nucleotides: 6. Per germline, CDR1 LNHDA and CDR2 SQIVND (reference sequence). CDR3 sequence (DNA): TGTGCCAGTAGTGGGGACAGGGGGCTAAGAACTGAAGCTTTCTTT. Amino acid sequence: CASSGDRGLRTEAFF. Complete variable domain (other parts from reference TRBV19 and TRBJ1-1): DGGITQSPKYLFRKEGQNVTLSCEQNLNHDAMYWYRQDPGQGLRLIYYSQIVNDFQKGDIAEGYSVSREKKESFPLTVTSAQKNPTAFYLCASSGDRGLRTEAFFGQGTRLTVV.

The CDR3: CASSLVVGTVYEQYF. CDR3 nucleotides: TGTGCCAGCAGCTTGGTCGTCGGGACAGTGTACGAGCAGTACTTC. The chain has TRBV5-8 and TRBJ2-7; 7 positions match TRBD1. The germline V gene has CDR1 SGHTS and CDR2 YDEGEE. The CDR3 contains 15 residues. Trimming removed 0 bases from V and 4 bases from J; junction bases left unmatched: 7.

This rearrangement joins TRBV27 to TRBJ2-3, with D perhaps matching TRBD1 (5 bases). Trimming left V 0 bases short and J 5 bases short, with 15 bases between. CDR3 length: 16 residues. Per germline, CDR1 MNHEY and CDR2 SMNVEV (reference sequence). The CDR3 region is CASSLSMLRAGDTQYF. Written as DNA, the CDR3 is TGTGCCAGCAGTTTATCTATGCTCAGGGCCGGAGATACGCAGTATTTT.

This chain uses TRBV5-1 with TRBJ2-2; D is perhaps TRBD1 (8 bases). The CDR3 runs 16 residues. The V and J ends lost 4 bases and 1 base respectively, with 14 bases between them. Germline values: CDR1 SGHRS, CDR2 YFSETQ. The CDR3, as DNA: TGCGCCAGCAGCCCCGGGGGGACAGGGAACACCGGGGAGCTGTTTTTT. Its translation: CASSPGGTGNTGELFF.